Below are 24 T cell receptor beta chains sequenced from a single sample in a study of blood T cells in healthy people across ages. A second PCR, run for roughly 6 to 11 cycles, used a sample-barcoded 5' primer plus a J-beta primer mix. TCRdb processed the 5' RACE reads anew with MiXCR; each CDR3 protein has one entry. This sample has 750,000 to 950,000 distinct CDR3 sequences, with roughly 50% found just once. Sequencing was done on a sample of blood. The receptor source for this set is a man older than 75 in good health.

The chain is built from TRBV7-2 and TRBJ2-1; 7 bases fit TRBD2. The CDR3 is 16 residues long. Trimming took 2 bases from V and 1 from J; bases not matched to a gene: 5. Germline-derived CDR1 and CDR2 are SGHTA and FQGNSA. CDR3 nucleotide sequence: TGTGCCAGCAGCTTACGATGGCGGGGGTCCTACAATGAGCAGTTCTTC. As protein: CASSLRWRGSYNEQFF.

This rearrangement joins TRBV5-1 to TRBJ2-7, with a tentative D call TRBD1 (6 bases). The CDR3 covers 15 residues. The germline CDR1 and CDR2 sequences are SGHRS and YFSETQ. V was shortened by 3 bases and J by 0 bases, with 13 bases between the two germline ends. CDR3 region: CASSSAGDFSYEQYF. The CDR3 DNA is TGCGCCAGCAGCTCGGCAGGGGATTTCTCCTACGAGCAGTACTTC. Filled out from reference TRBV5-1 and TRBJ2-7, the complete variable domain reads KAGVTQTPRYLIKTRGQQVTLSCSPISGHRSVSWYQQTPGQGLQFLFEYFSETQRNKGNFPGRFSGRQFSNSRSEMNVSTLELGDSALYLCASSSAGDFSYEQYFGPGTRLTVT.

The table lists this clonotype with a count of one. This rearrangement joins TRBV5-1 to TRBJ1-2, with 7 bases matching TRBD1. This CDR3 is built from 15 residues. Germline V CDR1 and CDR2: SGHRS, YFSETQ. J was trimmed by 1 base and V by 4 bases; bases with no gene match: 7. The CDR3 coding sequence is TGCGCCAGCAGCGCTGGGACAGTCAATAACTATGGCTACACCTTC. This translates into CASSAGTVNNYGYTF.

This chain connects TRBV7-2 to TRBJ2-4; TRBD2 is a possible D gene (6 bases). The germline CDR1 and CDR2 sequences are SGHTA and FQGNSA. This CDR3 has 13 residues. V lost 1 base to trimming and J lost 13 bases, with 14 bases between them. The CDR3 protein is CASSLDGTAGQYF. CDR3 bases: TGTGCCAGCAGCTTAGATGGTACAGCGGGCCAGTACTTC.

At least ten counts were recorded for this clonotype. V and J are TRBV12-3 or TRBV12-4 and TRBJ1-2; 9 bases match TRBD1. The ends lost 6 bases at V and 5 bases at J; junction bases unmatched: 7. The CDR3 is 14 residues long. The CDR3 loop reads CASRPRTGAYGYTF. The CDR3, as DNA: TGTGCCAGCAGGCCGCGGACAGGGGCATATGGCTACACCTTC.

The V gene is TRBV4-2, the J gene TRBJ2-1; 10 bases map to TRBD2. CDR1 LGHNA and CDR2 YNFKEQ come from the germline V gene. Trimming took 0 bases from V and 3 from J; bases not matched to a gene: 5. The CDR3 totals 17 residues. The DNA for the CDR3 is TGTGCCAGCAGCCAAGAAGGCCGGACTAGCGGCTACAATGAGCAGTTCTTC. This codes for CASSQEGRTSGYNEQFF.

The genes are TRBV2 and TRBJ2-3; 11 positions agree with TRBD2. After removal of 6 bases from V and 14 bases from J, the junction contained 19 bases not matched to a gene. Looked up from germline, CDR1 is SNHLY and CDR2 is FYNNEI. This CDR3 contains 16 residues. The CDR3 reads CASSVRTSGPPRYAYF. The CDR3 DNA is TGTGCCAGCAGCGTAAGGACTAGCGGGCCCCCAAGATACGCGTATTTT.

The CDR3 bases are TGCAGCGTTCTTATAGGACAGAACTATGGCTACACCTTC. Its translation is CSVLIGQNYGYTF. The chain joins TRBV29-1 to TRBJ1-2; possibly TRBD1 for D (6 bases). Germline V CDR1 and CDR2: SQVTM, ANQGSEA. V lost 5 bases to trimming and J lost 2 bases, with 12 bases between them. The CDR3 consists of 13 residues.

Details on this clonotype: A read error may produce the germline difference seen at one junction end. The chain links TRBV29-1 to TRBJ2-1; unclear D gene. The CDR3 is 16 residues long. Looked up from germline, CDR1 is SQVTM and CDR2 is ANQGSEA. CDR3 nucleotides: TGCAGCATTGAAGCTCCCCGCGCGGCAGAATACAATGAGCAGTTCTTC. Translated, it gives CSIEAPRAAEYNEQFF.

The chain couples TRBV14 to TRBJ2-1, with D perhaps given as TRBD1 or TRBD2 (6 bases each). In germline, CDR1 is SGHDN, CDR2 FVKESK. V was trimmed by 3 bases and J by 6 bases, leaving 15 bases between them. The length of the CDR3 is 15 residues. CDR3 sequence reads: CASSQTGLGGNEQFF. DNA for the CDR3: TGTGCCAGCAGCCAGACAGGTCTGGGGGGCAATGAGCAGTTCTTC.

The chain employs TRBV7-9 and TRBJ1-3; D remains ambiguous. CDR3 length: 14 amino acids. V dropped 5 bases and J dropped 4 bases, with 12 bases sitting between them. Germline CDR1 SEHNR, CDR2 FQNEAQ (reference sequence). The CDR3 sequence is CASSLPWTGNTIYF. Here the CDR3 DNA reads TGTGCCAGCAGCCTCCCCTGGACGGGAAACACCATATATTTT.

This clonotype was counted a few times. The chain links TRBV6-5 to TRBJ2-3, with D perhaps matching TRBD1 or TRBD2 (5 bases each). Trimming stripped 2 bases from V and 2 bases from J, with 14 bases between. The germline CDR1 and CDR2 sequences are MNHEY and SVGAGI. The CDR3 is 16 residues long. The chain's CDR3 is CASSYGRDPSTDTQYF. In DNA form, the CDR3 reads TGTGCCAGCAGTTACGGAAGGGACCCCTCCACAGATACGCAGTATTTT.

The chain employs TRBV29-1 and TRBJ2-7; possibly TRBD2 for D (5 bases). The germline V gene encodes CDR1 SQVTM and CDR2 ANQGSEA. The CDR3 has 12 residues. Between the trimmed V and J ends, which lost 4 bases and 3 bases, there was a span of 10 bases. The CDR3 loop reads CSVGLRDYEQYF. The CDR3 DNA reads TGCAGCGTTGGGTTACGGGACTACGAGCAGTACTTC.

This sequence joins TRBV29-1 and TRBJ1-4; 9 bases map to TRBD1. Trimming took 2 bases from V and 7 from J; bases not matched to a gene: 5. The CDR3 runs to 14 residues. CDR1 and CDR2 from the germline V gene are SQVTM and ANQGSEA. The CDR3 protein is CSVETPDRGEKLFF. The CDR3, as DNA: TGCAGCGTTGAAACCCCGGACAGGGGTGAAAAACTGTTTTTT.

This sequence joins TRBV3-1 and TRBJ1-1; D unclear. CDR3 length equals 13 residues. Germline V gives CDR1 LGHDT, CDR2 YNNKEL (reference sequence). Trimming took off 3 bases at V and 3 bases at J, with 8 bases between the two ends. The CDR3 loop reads CASSQKQYTEAFF. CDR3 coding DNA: TGTGCCAGCAGCCAGAAACAGTACACTGAAGCTTTCTTT.

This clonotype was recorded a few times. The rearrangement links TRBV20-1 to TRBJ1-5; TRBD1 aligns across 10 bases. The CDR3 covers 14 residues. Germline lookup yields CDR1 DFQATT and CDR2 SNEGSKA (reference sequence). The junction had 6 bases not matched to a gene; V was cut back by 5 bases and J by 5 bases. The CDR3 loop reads CSASTGGVDQPQHF. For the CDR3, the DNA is TGCAGTGCTTCGACAGGGGGCGTGGATCAGCCCCAGCATTTT.

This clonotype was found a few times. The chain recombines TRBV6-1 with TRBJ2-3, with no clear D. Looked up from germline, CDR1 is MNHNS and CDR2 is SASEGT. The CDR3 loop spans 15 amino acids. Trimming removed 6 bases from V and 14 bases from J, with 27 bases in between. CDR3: CASSKVESGHRYAYF. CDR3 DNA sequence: TGTGCCAGCAGCAAGGTAGAATCGGGTCACAGATACGCGTATTTT.

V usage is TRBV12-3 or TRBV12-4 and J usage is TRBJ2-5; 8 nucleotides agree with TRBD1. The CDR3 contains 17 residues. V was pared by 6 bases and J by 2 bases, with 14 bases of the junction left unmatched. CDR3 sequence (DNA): TGTGCCAGCAGAACCCTCTCCGGGACAGGCTATCAAGAGACCCAGTACTTC. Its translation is CASRTLSGTGYQETQYF.

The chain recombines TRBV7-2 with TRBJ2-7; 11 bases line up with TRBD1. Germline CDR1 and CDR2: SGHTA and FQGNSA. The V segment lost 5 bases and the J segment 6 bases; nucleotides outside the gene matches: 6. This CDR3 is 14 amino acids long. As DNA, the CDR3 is TGTGCCAGCAGCCGCGGACAGGGGGCCTGCGAGCAGTACTTC. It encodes CASSRGQGACEQYF.

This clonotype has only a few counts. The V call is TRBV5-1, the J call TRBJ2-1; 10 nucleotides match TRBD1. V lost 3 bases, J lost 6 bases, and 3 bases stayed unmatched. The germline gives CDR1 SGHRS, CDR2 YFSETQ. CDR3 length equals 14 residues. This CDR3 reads CASSYGQGVNEQFF. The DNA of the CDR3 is TGCGCCAGCAGCTACGGACAGGGGGTCAATGAGCAGTTCTTC.

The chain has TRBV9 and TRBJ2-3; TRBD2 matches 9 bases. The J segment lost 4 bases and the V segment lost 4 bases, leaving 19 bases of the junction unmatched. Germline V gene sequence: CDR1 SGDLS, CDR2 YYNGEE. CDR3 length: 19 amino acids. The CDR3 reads CASSPRGRAGGSLADTQYF. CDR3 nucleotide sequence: TGTGCCAGCAGCCCTAGAGGTCGAGCGGGAGGTTCCTTAGCAGATACGCAGTATTTT.

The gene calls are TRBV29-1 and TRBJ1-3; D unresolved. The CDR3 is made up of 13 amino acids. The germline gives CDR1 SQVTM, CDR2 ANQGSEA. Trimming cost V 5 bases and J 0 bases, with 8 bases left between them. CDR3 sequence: CSVMESSGNTIYF. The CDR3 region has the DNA TGCAGCGTTATGGAGAGCTCTGGAAACACCATATATTTT.

The CDR3 DNA follows: TGCGCCAGCAGCCAAGAGCCAGGGAGTTTGGGAGAGACCCAGTACTTC. This translates into CASSQEPGSLGETQYF. The J gene is TRBJ2-5, the V gene TRBV4-1, with D possibly called TRBD1 or TRBD2 (5 bases each). The V and J ends lost 0 bases and 4 bases respectively, with 15 bases between them. In germline, CDR1 is MGHRA, CDR2 YSYEKL. The CDR3 totals 16 residues.

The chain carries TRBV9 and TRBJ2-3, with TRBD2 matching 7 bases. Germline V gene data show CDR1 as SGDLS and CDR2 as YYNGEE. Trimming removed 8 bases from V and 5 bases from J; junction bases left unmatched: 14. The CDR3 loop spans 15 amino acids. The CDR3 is CASRLVGGPGDTQYF. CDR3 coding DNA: TGTGCCAGTCGTCTGGTGGGAGGGCCAGGAGATACGCAGTATTTT.